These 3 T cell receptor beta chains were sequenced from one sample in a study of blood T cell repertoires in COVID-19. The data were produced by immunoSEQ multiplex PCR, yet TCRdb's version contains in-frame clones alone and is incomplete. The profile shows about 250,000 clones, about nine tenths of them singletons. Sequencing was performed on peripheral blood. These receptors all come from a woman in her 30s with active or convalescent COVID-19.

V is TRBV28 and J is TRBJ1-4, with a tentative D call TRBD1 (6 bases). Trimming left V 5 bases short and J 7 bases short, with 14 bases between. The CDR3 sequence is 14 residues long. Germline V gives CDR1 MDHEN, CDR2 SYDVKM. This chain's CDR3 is CASSPGTNTEKLFF. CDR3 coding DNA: TGTGCCAGCAGTCCCGGGACAAATACTGAAAAACTGTTTTTT.

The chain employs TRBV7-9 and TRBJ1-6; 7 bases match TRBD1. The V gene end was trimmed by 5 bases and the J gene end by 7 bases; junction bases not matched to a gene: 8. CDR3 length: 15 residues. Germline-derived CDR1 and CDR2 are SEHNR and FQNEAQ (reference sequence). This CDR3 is CASSGPGTENSPLHF. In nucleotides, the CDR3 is TGTGCCAGCAGCGGCCCCGGGACAGAGAATTCACCCCTCCACTTT. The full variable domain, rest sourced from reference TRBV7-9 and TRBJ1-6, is DTGVSQNPRHKITKRGQNVTFRCDPISEHNRLYWYRQTLGQGPEFLTYFQNEAQLEKSRLLSDRFSAERPKGSFSTLEIQRTEQGDSAMYLCASSGPGTENSPLHFGNGTRLTVT.

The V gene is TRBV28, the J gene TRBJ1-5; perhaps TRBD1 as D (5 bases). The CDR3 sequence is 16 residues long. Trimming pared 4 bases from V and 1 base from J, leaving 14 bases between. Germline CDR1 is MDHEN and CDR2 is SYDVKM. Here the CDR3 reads CASSYPRGRSNQPQHF. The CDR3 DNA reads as TGTGCCAGCAGTTACCCAAGGGGTCGAAGCAATCAGCCCCAGCATTTT.